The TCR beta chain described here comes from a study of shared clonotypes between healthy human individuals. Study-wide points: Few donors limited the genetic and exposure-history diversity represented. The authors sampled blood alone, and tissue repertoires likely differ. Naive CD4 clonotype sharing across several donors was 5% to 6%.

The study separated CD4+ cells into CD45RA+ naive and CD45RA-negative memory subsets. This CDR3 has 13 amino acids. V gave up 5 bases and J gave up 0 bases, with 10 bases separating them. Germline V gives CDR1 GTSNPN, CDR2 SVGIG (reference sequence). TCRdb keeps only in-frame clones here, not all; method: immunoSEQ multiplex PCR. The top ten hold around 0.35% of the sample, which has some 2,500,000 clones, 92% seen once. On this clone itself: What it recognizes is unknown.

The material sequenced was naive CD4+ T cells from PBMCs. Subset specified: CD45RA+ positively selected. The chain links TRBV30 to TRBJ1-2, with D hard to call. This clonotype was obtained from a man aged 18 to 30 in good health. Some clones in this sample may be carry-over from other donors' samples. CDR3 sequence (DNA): TGTGCCTGGTCAGATGTAGCTAACTATGGCTACACCTTC. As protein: CAWSDVANYGYTF.